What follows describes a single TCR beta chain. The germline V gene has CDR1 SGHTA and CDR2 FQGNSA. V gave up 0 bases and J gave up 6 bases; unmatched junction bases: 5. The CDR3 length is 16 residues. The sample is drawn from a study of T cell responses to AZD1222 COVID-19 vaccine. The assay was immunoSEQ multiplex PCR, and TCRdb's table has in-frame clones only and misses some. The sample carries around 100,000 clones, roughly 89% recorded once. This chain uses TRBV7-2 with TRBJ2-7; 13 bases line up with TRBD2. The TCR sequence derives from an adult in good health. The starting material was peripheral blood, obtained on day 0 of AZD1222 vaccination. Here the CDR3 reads CASSLAPGLAGSEQYF. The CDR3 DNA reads TGTGCCAGCAGCTTAGCCCCGGGACTAGCGGGAAGCGAGCAGTACTTC.